The 21 T cell receptor beta chains given below trace back to one sample, sequenced in a study of blood T cell repertoires in COVID-19. Only in-frame clones appear in the TCRdb table, and some are missing; sequencing was by immunoSEQ multiplex PCR. Counted here are about 170,000 clones, about 88% occurring once; the ten biggest clones make up around 2%. The specimen sequenced was peripheral blood. The receptor set was obtained from a middle-aged man who had recovered from COVID-19.

The chain combines TRBV6-5 with TRBJ2-7; possible D gene TRBD1, 6 bases. The CDR3 runs to 15 residues. Germline loops: CDR1 MNHEY, CDR2 SVGAGI. Trimming cost V 2 bases and J 5 bases, with 16 bases left between them. The CDR3 nucleotides are TGTGCCAGCAGTTACGTGGGGGCAGGTCGCGACGAGCAGTACTTC. Amino acids: CASSYVGAGRDEQYF.

This chain connects TRBV27 to TRBJ2-7; possibly TRBD1 for D (6 bases). Germline values: CDR1 MNHEY, CDR2 SMNVEV (reference sequence). V shed 3 bases and J shed 5 bases, with 14 bases lying between them. This CDR3 spans 14 amino acids. The CDR3 loop is CASSFNRASHEQYF. The DNA of the CDR3 is TGTGCCAGCAGTTTTAACAGGGCGTCCCACGAGCAGTACTTC.

CDR3 region: CASSQAPRTALNYGYTF. In DNA form, the CDR3 reads TGTGCCAGCAGTCAGGCCCCCCGGACAGCCCTTAACTATGGCTACACCTTC. The genes are TRBV7-2 and TRBJ1-2, with D possibly being TRBD1 (6 bases). Germline V gene lookup returns CDR1 SGHTA and CDR2 FQGNSA. The V gene lost 6 bases and the J gene lost 1 base, with 21 bases spanning the gap. The CDR3 is 17 residues long.

The chain recombines TRBV9 with TRBJ2-2; 9 nucleotides align to TRBD2. This CDR3 spans 13 amino acids. The V segment lost 3 bases and the J segment 8 bases; nucleotides outside the gene matches: 2. The V gene's germline CDR1 is SGDLS and CDR2 YYNGEE. The CDR3 protein is CASSASGRGELFF. In DNA, the CDR3 is TGTGCCAGCAGCGCGAGCGGGAGGGGGGAGCTGTTTTTT.

In DNA form, the CDR3 reads TGTGCCAGCAGCTGGTCTAGCGGGGGGTCCTACGAGCAGTACTTC. Translation gives CASSWSSGGSYEQYF. This chain connects TRBV7-2 to TRBJ2-7, with TRBD2 identical over 11 bases. Germline trimming cut 4 bases from V and 1 base from J; bases unmatched to any gene: 3. Germline V gives CDR1 SGHTA, CDR2 FQGNSA. This CDR3 has 15 amino acids.

The chain carries TRBV27 and TRBJ2-3; D may be TRBD1 (6 bases). CDR3 length: 14 amino acids. The ends were cut back, 5 bases at V and 4 bases at J, with 13 bases in the middle. In germline, CDR1 is MNHEY, CDR2 SMNVEV (reference sequence). The CDR3 here is CASSGAGAADTQYF. The CDR3 nucleotides read TGTGCCAGCAGTGGCGCAGGGGCGGCAGATACGCAGTATTTT.

This rearrangement joins TRBV11-2 to TRBJ2-7, with D possibly TRBD1 on 8 matching bases. V was cut by 1 base and J by 5 bases, with 15 bases left in between. CDR1 and CDR2 from the germline V gene are SGHAT and FQNNGV. This CDR3 region has 15 residues. The CDR3 region has the DNA TGTGCCAGCAGCTTAGTAAGGACAGGGAGGGACGAGCAGTACTTC. This gives the protein CASSLVRTGRDEQYF. Supplemented by reference TRBV11-2 and TRBJ2-7, the full variable domain reads EAGVAQSPRYKIIEKRQSVAFWCNPISGHATLYWYQQILGQGPKLLIQFQNNGVVDDSQLPKDRFSAERLKGVDSTLKIQPAKLEDSAVYLCASSLVRTGRDEQYFGPGTRLTVT.

The J gene is TRBJ1-5, the V gene TRBV2; weak D call: TRBD1 (5 bases). The V gene's germline CDR1 is SNHLY and CDR2 FYNNEI. Trimming took off 4 bases at V and 0 bases at J, with 16 bases between the two ends. This CDR3 comprises 17 residues. For the CDR3, the DNA is TGTGCCAGCAGTGTTGGCAGGGCGGGGAATAGCAATCAGCCCCAGCATTTT. It yields the protein CASSVGRAGNSNQPQHF. The full variable domain, in which reference TRBV2 and TRBJ1-5 provide the parts outside the CDR3, is EPEVTQTPSHQVTQMGQEVILRCVPISNHLYFYWYRQILGQKVEFLVSFYNNEISEKSEIFDDQFSVERPDGSNFTLKIRSTKLEDSAMYFCASSVGRAGNSNQPQHFGDGTRLSIL.

The chain combines TRBV5-1 with TRBJ1-5; D remains unclear. Germline lookup yields CDR1 SGHRS and CDR2 YFSETQ. Between the trimmed V and J ends, which lost 0 bases and 4 bases, there was a span of 11 bases. The CDR3 is made up of 15 amino acids. As DNA, the CDR3 is TGCGCCAGCAGCTTGGTTGCGGGGTTAAATCAGCCCCAGCATTTT. Its protein is CASSLVAGLNQPQHF.

The V call is TRBV6-5, the J call TRBJ2-7, with D unclear. CDR3 length: 14 residues. Germline CDR1 MNHEY, CDR2 SVGAGI. Deletions cut 2 bases from V and 0 bases from J, with 8 bases between. The CDR3 here is CASSYTISSYEQYF. The DNA of the CDR3 is TGTGCCAGCAGTTACACAATTTCCTCCTACGAGCAGTACTTC.

The chain recombines TRBV28 with TRBJ1-4; D remains ambiguous. Deletions cut 3 bases from V and 7 bases from J, with 12 bases between. This CDR3 is 14 amino acids long. CDR1 and CDR2 (germline): MDHEN, SYDVKM. CDR3 in amino acids: CASSFRQVGEKLFF. The CDR3 DNA sequence: TGTGCCAGCAGTTTTCGGCAGGTTGGTGAAAAACTGTTTTTT.

The chain joins TRBV6-2 or TRBV6-3 to TRBJ1-1; 8 positions match TRBD1. CDR1 and CDR2 from the germline V gene are MNHEY and SVGEGT. V lost 4 bases, J lost 5 bases, and 9 bases stayed unmatched. The CDR3 totals 15 residues. The chain's CDR3 is CASSSPTGVGTEAFF. The CDR3 bases are TGTGCCAGCAGTTCCCCGACAGGGGTAGGAACTGAAGCTTTCTTT.

This chain links TRBV18 with TRBJ2-7, with 9 bases aligning to TRBD1. With 5 bases clipped from V and 3 bases from J, the junction kept 8 bases outside the gene matches. CDR1 KGHSH and CDR2 LQKENI come from the germline V gene. The CDR3 runs to 15 residues. The CDR3 coding sequence is TGTGCCAGCTCAGCAACCGGGACAGGGATCTACGAGCAGTACTTC. As protein: CASSATGTGIYEQYF.

The chain uses TRBV6-4 and TRBJ2-7, with D possibly TRBD1 on 5 matching bases. Trimming shortened V by 6 bases and J by 4 bases, and 16 bases separated the two germline ends. The CDR3 is 14 residues long. Germline V gene lookup returns CDR1 MRHNA and CDR2 SNTAGT. The CDR3 loop is CASSQGGYGYEQYF. CDR3 DNA: TGTGCCAGCAGCCAGGGTGGATACGGATACGAGCAGTACTTC.

The V call is TRBV30, the J call TRBJ1-2; TRBD1 matches 8 bases. The length of the CDR3 is 13 residues. Germline V gene data show CDR1 as GTSNPN and CDR2 as SVGIG (reference sequence). Unmatched junction bases numbered 6, after V lost 5 bases and J lost 4 bases. The CDR3 loop reads CAWGTGGVYGYTF. As DNA, the CDR3 is TGTGCCTGGGGCACAGGGGGGGTCTATGGCTACACCTTC.

The chain joins TRBV7-2 to TRBJ2-7; 8 bases line up with TRBD1. Trimming at V came to 3 bases and at J to 0 bases, leaving 4 bases not matched to a gene. The germline gives CDR1 SGHTA, CDR2 FQGNSA. The CDR3 has 15 amino acids. CDR3 loop: CASSLGTGLSYEQYF. The DNA for the CDR3 is TGTGCCAGCAGCTTGGGGACAGGCCTCTCCTACGAGCAGTACTTC.

Turning to this clone: At one boundary the junction diverges from the germline segment, which might be a read error. The chain combines TRBV24-1 with TRBJ1-2; D is unclear. Germline assignment: CDR1 KGHDR and CDR2 SFDVKD. The CDR3 totals 11 residues. DNA for the CDR3: TGTGCCACCAGTGATACAACATCGGACTACTTC. Protein: CATSDTTSDYF.

The genes are TRBV3-1 (or the pseudogene TRBV3-2) and TRBJ2-7; weak D call: TRBD1 (5 bases). The germline gives CDR1 LGHDT, CDR2 YNNKEL (reference sequence). V dropped 4 bases and J dropped 3 bases, with 7 bases sitting between them. The CDR3 extends over 12 amino acids. CDR3 sequence (DNA): TGTGCCAGCAGCCGAGACAGCTACGAGCAGTACTTC. Amino acids: CASSRDSYEQYF.

The chain uses TRBV28 and TRBJ2-3; TRBD1 matches at 10 bases. V shed 5 bases and J 3 bases; nucleotides not matched to a gene: 5. CDR1 is MDHEN and CDR2 is SYDVKM in the germline V gene. The CDR3 contains 15 residues. CDR3 region: CASSGRDRGTDTQYF. The DNA of the CDR3 is TGTGCCAGCAGTGGGAGGGACAGGGGAACAGATACGCAGTATTTT.

The chain recombines TRBV20-1 with TRBJ2-2; TRBD2 aligns across 10 bases. The CDR3 spans 16 residues. CDR1 is DFQATT and CDR2 is SNEGSKA in the germline V gene (reference sequence). V shed 3 bases, J shed 4 bases, and the junction held 8 bases outside the gene matches. Here the CDR3 reads CSASGAGGQGTGELFF. CDR3 sequence (DNA): TGCAGTGCTAGTGGAGCGGGGGGGCAAGGCACCGGGGAGCTGTTTTTT.

V and J are TRBV5-4 and TRBJ2-1; 7 nucleotides line up with TRBD1. CDR1 SGHNT and CDR2 YYREEE come from the germline V gene (reference sequence). V shed 3 bases, J shed 7 bases, and the junction held 7 bases outside the gene matches. The CDR3 is 14 residues long. The CDR3 DNA is TGTGCCAGCAGCTATGGCGGCAGGGGGAATGAGCAGTTCTTC. It yields the protein CASSYGGRGNEQFF.